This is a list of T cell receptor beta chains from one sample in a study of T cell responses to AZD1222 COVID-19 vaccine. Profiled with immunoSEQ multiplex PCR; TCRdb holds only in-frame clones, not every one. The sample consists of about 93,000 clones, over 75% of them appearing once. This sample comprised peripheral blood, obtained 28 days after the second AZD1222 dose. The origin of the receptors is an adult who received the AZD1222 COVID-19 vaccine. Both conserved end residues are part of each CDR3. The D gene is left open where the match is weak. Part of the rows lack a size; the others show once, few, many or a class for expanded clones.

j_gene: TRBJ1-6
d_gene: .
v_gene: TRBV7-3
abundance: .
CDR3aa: CASSLSSDSPLHF
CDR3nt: TGTGCCAGCAGCTTATCGTCGGATTCACCCCTCCACTTT

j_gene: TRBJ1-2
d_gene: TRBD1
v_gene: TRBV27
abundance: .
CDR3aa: CASSFGGGPGYTF
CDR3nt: TGTGCCAGCAGTTTTGGAGGGGGCCCTGGCTACACCTTC

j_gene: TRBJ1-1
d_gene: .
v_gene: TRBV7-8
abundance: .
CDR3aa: CASSLGRLNTEAFF
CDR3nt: TGTGCCAGCAGCTTAGGCCGACTCAACACTGAAGCTTTCTTT

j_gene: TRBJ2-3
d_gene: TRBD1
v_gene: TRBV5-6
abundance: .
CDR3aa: CASSSAGTGSTDTQYF
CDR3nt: TGTGCCAGCAGCTCTGCCGGGACAGGGAGCACAGATACGCAGTATTTT

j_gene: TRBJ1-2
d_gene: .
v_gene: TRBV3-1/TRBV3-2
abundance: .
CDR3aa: CASSPEELVGGYTF
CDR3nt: TGTGCCAGCAGCCCCGAAGAGCTTGTAGGTGGCTACACCTTC

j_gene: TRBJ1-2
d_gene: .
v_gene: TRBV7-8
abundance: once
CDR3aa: CASSLEGQGSWGYTF
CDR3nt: TGTGCCAGCAGCTTAGAGGGGCAGGGGAGTTGGGGCTACACCTTC

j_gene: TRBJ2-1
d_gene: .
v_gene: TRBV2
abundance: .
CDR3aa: CASRADSYNEQFF
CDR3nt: TGTGCCAGCAGGGCCGACTCATACAATGAGCAGTTCTTC

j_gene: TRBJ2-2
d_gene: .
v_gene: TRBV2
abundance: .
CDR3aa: CASRPSSSTGELFF
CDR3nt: TGTGCCAGCAGGCCCAGCAGTTCCACCGGGGAGCTGTTTTTT

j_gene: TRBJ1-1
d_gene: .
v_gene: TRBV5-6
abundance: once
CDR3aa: CASSLVGGNTEAFF
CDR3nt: TGTGCCAGCAGCTTGGTTGGCGGGAACACTGAAGCTTTCTTT

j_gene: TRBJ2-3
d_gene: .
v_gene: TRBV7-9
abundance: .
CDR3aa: CASSSTEYRAQTSTDTQYF
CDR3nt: TGTGCCAGCAGCAGCACAGAATACAGGGCTCAGACTAGCACAGATACGCAGTATTTT

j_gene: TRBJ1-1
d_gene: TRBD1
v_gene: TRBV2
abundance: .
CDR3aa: CASSENLDRGMNTEAFF
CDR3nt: TGTGCCAGCAGTGAAAATTTAGACAGGGGAATGAACACTGAAGCTTTCTTT

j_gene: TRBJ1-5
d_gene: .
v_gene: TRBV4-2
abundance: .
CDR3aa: CASSRHAVGHF
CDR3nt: TGTGCCAGCAGCCGACATGCAGTTGGGCATTTT

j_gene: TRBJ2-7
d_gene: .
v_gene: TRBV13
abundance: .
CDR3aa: CASSPNGVYEQYF
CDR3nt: TGTGCCAGCAGCCCCAACGGTGTCTACGAGCAGTACTTC

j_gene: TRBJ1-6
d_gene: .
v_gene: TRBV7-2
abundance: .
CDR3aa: CASSLNPGTVIDSPLHF
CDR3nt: TGTGCCAGCAGCCTAAACCCGGGGACCGTCATTGATTCACCCCTCCACTTT

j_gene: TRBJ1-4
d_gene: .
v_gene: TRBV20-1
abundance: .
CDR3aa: CSAWWNEKLFF
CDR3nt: TGCAGTGCTTGGTGGAATGAAAAACTGTTTTTT

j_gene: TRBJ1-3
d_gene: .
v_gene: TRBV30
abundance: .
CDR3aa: CAWSRGVLRENTIYF
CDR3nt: TGTGCCTGGAGTAGAGGGGTCTTAAGGGAAAACACCATATATTTT

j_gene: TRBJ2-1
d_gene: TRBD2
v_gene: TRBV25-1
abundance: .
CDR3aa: CASSDIFAGGSYNEQFF
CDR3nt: TGTGCCAGCAGTGATATATTTGCGGGAGGGTCCTACAATGAGCAGTTCTTC

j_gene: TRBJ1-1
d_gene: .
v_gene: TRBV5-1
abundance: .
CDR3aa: CASSPEAYTEAFF
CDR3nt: TGCGCCAGCAGCCCGGAGGCCTACACTGAAGCTTTCTTT

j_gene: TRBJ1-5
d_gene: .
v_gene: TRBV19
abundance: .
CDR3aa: CASSNPWASNQPQHF
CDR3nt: TGTGCCAGTAGTAACCCGTGGGCCAGCAATCAGCCCCAGCATTTT

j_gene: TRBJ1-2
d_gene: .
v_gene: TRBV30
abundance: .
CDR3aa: CAWSVHKDFYTF
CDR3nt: TGTGCCTGGAGTGTACACAAGGATTTCTACACCTTC

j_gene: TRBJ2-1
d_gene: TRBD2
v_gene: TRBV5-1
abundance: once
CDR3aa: CASRVASGNNEQFF
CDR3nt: TGCGCCAGCAGGGTGGCTAGCGGAAACAATGAGCAGTTCTTC

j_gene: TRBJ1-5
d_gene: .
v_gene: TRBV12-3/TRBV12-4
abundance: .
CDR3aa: CASSLSDQPQHF
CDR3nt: TGTGCCAGCAGTTTATCAGATCAGCCCCAGCATTTT

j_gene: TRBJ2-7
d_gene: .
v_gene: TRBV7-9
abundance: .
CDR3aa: CASSSFVWEQGPAYEQYF
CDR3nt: TGTGCCAGCAGCTCCTTCGTCTGGGAGCAGGGCCCAGCCTACGAGCAGTACTTC

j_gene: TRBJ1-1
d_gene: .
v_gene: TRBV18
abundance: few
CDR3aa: CASSPGVSRTEAFF
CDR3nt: TGTGCCAGCTCACCAGGGGTATCGAGGACTGAAGCTTTCTTT

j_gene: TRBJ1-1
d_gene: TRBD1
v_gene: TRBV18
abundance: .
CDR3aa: CASSPDRETEAFF
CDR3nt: TGTGCCAGCTCACCGGACAGGGAAACTGAAGCTTTCTTT

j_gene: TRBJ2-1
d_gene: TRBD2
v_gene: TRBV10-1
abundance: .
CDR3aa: CASSDGSGPLDEQFF
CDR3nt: TGCGCCAGCAGTGACGGTAGCGGGCCCTTGGATGAGCAGTTCTTC

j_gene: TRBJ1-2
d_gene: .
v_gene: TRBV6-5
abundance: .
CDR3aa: CASSHHSYGYTF
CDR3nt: TGTGCCAGCAGTCACCACAGCTATGGCTACACCTTC

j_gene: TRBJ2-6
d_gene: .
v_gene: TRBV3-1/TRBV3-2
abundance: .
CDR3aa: CASSPDSFGANVLTF
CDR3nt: TGTGCCAGCAGCCCCGACAGCTTCGGGGCCAACGTCCTGACTTTC

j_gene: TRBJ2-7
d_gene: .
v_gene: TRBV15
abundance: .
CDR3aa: CATSRDPGVSYEQYF
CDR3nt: TGTGCCACCAGCAGAGATCCGGGGGTCTCCTACGAGCAGTACTTC

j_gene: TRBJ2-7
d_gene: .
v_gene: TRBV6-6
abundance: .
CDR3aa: CASSRRALYEQYF
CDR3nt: TGTGCCAGCAGTCGCCGGGCTCTCTACGAGCAGTACTTC

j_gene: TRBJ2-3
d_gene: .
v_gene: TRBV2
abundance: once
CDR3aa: CASTGDTDTQYF
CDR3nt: TGTGCCAGTACGGGAGACACAGATACGCAGTATTTT

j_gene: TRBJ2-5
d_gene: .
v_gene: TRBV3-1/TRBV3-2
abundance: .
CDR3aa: CASSQDGDKETQYF
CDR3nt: TGTGCCAGCAGCCAAGATGGGGACAAAGAGACCCAGTACTTC

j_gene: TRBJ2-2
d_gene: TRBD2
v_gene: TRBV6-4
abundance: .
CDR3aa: CASSDSASGETGELFF
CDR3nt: TGTGCCAGCAGTGACTCGGCTAGCGGGGAGACCGGGGAGCTGTTTTTT

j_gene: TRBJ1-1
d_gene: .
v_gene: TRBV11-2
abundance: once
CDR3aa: CASTQTAEAFF
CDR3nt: TGTGCCAGCACTCAAACCGCTGAAGCTTTCTTT

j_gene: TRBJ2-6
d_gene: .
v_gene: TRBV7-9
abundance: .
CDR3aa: CASKKGLLSGANVLTF
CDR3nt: TGTGCCAGCAAAAAGGGGCTCCTCTCTGGGGCCAACGTCCTGACTTTC

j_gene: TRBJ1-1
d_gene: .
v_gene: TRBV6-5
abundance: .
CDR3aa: CASSYTVNTEAFF
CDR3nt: TGTGCCAGCAGTTATACGGTGAACACTGAAGCTTTCTTT

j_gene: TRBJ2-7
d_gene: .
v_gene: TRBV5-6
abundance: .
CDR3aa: CASSSFPPGTRNYEQYF
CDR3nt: TGTGCCAGCAGCTCATTCCCCCCCGGGACGAGGAACTACGAGCAGTACTTC

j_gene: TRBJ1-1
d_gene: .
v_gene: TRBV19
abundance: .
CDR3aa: CASSPQLLGEAFF
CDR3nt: TGTGCCAGTAGCCCACAGCTTCTGGGGGAAGCTTTCTTT

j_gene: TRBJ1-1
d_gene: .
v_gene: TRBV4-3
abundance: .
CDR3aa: CASSHLVNTEAFF
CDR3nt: TGCGCCAGCAGCCACCTTGTGAACACTGAAGCTTTCTTT

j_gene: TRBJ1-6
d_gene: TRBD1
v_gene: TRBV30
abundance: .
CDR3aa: CAWRGTGDNSPLHF
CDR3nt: TGTGCCTGGAGGGGTACAGGGGATAATTCACCCCTCCACTTT

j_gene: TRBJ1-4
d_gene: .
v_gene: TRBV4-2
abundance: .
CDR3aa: CASSQETLWGAPATNEKLFF
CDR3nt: TGTGCCAGCAGCCAAGAAACGCTTTGGGGGGCCCCTGCAACTAATGAAAAACTGTTTTTT

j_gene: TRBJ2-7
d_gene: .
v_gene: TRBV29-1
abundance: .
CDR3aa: CSVLNPNSYEQYF
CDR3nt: TGCAGCGTTCTTAACCCCAACTCCTACGAGCAGTACTTC

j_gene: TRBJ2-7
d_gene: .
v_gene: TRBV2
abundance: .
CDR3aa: CASTLVSVSEQYF
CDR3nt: TGTGCCAGCACTTTGGTCTCAGTCTCCGAGCAGTACTTC

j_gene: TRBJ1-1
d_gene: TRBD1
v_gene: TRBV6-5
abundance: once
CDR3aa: CASSYWGQRTEAFF
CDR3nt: TGTGCCAGCAGTTACTGGGGACAGAGAACTGAAGCTTTCTTT

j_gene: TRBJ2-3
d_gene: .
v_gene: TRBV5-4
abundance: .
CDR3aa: CASSTWGRPDTQYF
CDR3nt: TGTGCCAGCAGCACATGGGGGCGTCCAGATACGCAGTATTTT

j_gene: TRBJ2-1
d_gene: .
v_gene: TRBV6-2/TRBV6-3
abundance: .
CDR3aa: CASSYTQGLAIYNEQFF
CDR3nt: TGTGCCAGCAGTTACACTCAGGGTCTAGCAATCTACAATGAGCAGTTCTTC

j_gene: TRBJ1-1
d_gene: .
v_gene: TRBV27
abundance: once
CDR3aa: CASSLSVAENTEAFF
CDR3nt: TGTGCCAGCAGTTTATCTGTGGCGGAGAACACTGAAGCTTTCTTT

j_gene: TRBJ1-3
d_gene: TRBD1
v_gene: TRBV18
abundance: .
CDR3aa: CASSTGTGVGNTIYF
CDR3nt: TGTGCCAGCTCAACTGGGACAGGGGTCGGAAACACCATATATTTT

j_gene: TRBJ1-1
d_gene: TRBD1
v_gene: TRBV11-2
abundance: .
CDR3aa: CASSLEGTGVNTEAFF
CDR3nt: TGTGCCAGCAGCTTAGAGGGGACAGGGGTGAACACTGAAGCTTTCTTT

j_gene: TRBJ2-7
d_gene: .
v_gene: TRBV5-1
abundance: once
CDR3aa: CASTQANPLYEQYF
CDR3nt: TGCGCCAGCACCCAAGCGAATCCCCTCTACGAGCAGTACTTC

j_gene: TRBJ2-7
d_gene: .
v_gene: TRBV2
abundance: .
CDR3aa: CASSEQLQWGSYEQYF
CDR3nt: TGTGCCAGCAGTGAACAATTACAATGGGGCTCCTACGAGCAGTACTTC

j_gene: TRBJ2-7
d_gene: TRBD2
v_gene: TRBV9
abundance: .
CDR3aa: CASSSGSSYEQYF
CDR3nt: TGTGCCAGTAGCAGCGGGAGCTCCTACGAGCAGTACTTC

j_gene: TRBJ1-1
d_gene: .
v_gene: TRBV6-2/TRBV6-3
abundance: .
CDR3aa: CASSYSRAGAFF
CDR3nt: TGTGCCAGCAGTTACTCAAGGGCTGGAGCTTTCTTT

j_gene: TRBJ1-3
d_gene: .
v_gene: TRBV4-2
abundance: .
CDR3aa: CASSQEASSGNTIYF
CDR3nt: TGTGCCAGCAGCCAAGAGGCGAGCTCTGGAAACACCATATATTTT

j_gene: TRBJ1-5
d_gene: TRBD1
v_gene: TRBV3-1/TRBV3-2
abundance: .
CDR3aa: CASSQMGTGFQPQHF
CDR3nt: TGTGCCAGCAGCCAAATGGGGACAGGGTTTCAGCCCCAGCATTTT